Listed here are 32 T cell receptor beta chains from one sample, sequenced in a study of T-cell reconstitution after alpha-beta-depleted transplantation in children. A library of TCRbeta sequences, prepared with unique molecular identifiers, was generated. TCRdb re-analysed the PCR reads in MiXCR, keeping a single row per CDR3 protein. Among about a million distinct CDR3 sequences listed, about 29% were seen once. The sequences come from PBMCs, mostly from graft donor cells, collected 360 days after TCRalphabeta/CD19-depleted stem cell transplant. Receptors were obtained from a boy under two years old who had a stem cell transplant for SCID, so the T cells may come from the graft donor.

This chain uses TRBV12-3 or TRBV12-4 with TRBJ2-3; TRBD2 aligns across 7 bases. Unmatched junction bases numbered 15, after V lost 7 bases and J lost 2 bases. The CDR3 has 17 amino acids. CDR3 protein: CASTLMATSSTTDTQYF. The DNA of the CDR3 is TGTGCCAGCACCTTAATGGCGACTAGCTCAACCACAGATACGCAGTATTTT.

V gene TRBV3-1 combines with J gene TRBJ1-1; D unresolved. Germline CDR1 is LGHDT and CDR2 is YNNKEL (reference sequence). Trimming cost V 3 bases and J 0 bases, with 11 bases left between them. The CDR3 totals 15 residues. The CDR3 DNA is TGTGCCAGCAGCCATGACGGACTGATGAACACTGAAGCTTTCTTT. This translates into CASSHDGLMNTEAFF.

This clonotype was seen only a few times. The CDR3: CSVGVAGANTGELFF. The CDR3 DNA reads TGCAGCGTCGGGGTAGCGGGGGCGAACACCGGGGAGCTGTTTTTT. The gene calls are TRBV29-1 and TRBJ2-2, with 9 bases that match TRBD2. Germline V gene lookup returns CDR1 SQVTM and CDR2 ANQGSEA. V trimming: 6 bases; J trimming: 0 bases; junction bases outside the gene matches: 5. This CDR3 comprises 15 residues.

This clonotype has more than one count but fewer than ten. V gene TRBV20-1 combines with J gene TRBJ2-5; D unclear. Trimming took 3 bases from V and 2 from J, leaving 7 bases between them. The CDR3 loop spans 12 amino acids. Looked up from germline, CDR1 is DFQATT and CDR2 is SNEGSKA (reference sequence). In DNA, the CDR3 is TGCAGTGCTAGTATGGTGCAAGAGACCCAGTACTTC. Its translation is CSASMVQETQYF.

In this sample, this clonotype turned up once. The chain has TRBV2 and TRBJ1-2; tentatively, D is TRBD1 (6 bases). The CDR3 totals 17 residues. Trimming stripped 6 bases from V and 4 bases from J, with 24 bases between. The germline gives CDR1 SNHLY, CDR2 FYNNEI. In nucleotides, the CDR3 is TGTGCCAGCAGAGTCACAGGGTTTTCACTTCTCATCTATGGCTACACCTTC. Protein: CASRVTGFSLLIYGYTF.

This chain uses TRBV4-1 with TRBJ2-3; D possibly corresponds to TRBD2 (7 bases). V lost 1 base and J lost 2, with 13 bases in between. Per germline, CDR1 MGHRA and CDR2 YSYEKL. CDR3 length equals 16 residues. As DNA, the CDR3 is TGCGCCAGCAGCCAAGGCTACGGGGGGCTCACAGATACGCAGTATTTT. This sequence encodes CASSQGYGGLTDTQYF.

The table lists this clonotype with a few counts. This chain joins TRBV7-2 and TRBJ2-7, with D maybe TRBD2 (6 bases). Germline V gene lookup returns CDR1 SGHTA and CDR2 FQGNSA. The CDR3 runs 14 residues. The germline V and J ends were trimmed by 1 base and 5 bases, with 12 bases remaining between them. DNA for the CDR3: TGTGCCAGCAGCTTAGATTGGGGGGTCGACGAGCAGTACTTC. It translates to CASSLDWGVDEQYF.

This clonotype was found a few times. V gene TRBV12-3 or TRBV12-4 combines with J gene TRBJ2-5; D ambiguous. This CDR3 is built from 14 residues. The V gene lost 8 bases and the J gene lost 3 bases, with 16 bases spanning the gap. CDR3 loop: CASFLWGTKETQYF. The CDR3 DNA follows: TGTGCCAGCTTCCTCTGGGGTACCAAAGAGACCCAGTACTTC.

In this sample, this clonotype turned up many times. The chain couples TRBV11-1 to TRBJ2-3; D not certain. Between the trimmed V and J ends, which lost 5 bases and 2 bases, there was a span of 14 bases. The CDR3 totals 15 residues. Looked up from germline, CDR1 is SGHAT and CDR2 is FQDESV (reference sequence). The CDR3 here is CASSLQAQFTDTQYF. In DNA, the CDR3 is TGTGCCAGCAGCCTCCAGGCTCAATTCACAGATACGCAGTATTTT. Full variable domain (rest looked up from reference TRBV11-1 and TRBJ2-3): EAEVAQSPRYKITEKSQAVAFWCDPISGHATLYWYRQILGQGPELLVQFQDESVVDDSQLPKDRFSAERLKGVDSTLKIQPAELGDSAMYLCASSLQAQFTDTQYFGPGTRLTVL.

The rearrangement links TRBV12-3 or TRBV12-4 to TRBJ1-2; the D is unclear. The CDR3 is 16 amino acids. Trimming took off 3 bases at V and 2 bases at J, with 16 bases between the two ends. CDR3 sequence: CASSFGGSGLNYGYTF. The CDR3 bases are TGTGCCAGCAGTTTTGGTGGAAGTGGGCTGAACTATGGCTACACCTTC.

This clonotype was seen only a few times. This chain links TRBV20-1 with TRBJ2-1; 11 bases line up with TRBD2. The J segment lost 3 bases and the V segment lost 6 bases, leaving 10 bases of the junction unmatched. The CDR3 has 16 amino acids. CDR1 is DFQATT, CDR2 SNEGSKA, per germline (reference sequence). This CDR3 reads CSATRSGGAFYNEQFF. The CDR3 DNA reads TGCAGTGCGACCCGTAGCGGGGGGGCCTTCTACAATGAGCAGTTCTTC.

This clonotype was counted a few times. The rearrangement uses TRBV4-1 and TRBJ2-2, with D tentatively TRBD2 (6 bases). The ends were cut back, 2 bases at V and 5 bases at J, with 21 bases in the middle. In germline, CDR1 is MGHRA, CDR2 YSYEKL. The CDR3 consists of 18 residues. The CDR3 DNA follows: TGCGCCAGCAGCCAACCAGATCGGGGTCTAGCGTTGACCGGGGAGCTGTTTTTT. It encodes CASSQPDRGLALTGELFF.

This rearrangement joins TRBV6-5 to TRBJ1-2; D is undetermined. With 0 bases removed from V and 4 bases from J, the gap between germline ends came to 9 bases. This CDR3 comprises 14 residues. In germline, CDR1 is MNHEY, CDR2 SVGAGI. The CDR3 loop reads CASSYSGRGYGYTF. The CDR3, as DNA: TGTGCCAGCAGTTACTCCGGGCGAGGCTATGGCTACACCTTC.

This chain links TRBV12-3 or TRBV12-4 with TRBJ1-2; D gene uncertain. V was cut by 0 bases and J by 4 bases, with 12 bases left in between. CDR3 length equals 15 residues. CDR3 DNA: TGTGCCAGCAGTTTAGCGATAGGCCGCTCCTATGGCTACACCTTC. Translating gives CASSLAIGRSYGYTF.

This chain joins TRBV5-1 and TRBJ1-2; no firm D call. The CDR3 is 13 residues long. V was shortened by 1 base and J by 3 bases, with 7 bases between the two germline ends. Germline values: CDR1 SGHRS, CDR2 YFSETQ. CDR3 sequence (DNA): TGCGCCAGCAGCTTGTGGGCGGACTATGGCTACACCTTC. Translation: CASSLWADYGYTF.

This rearrangement joins TRBV12-3 or TRBV12-4 to TRBJ1-2; no firm D call. CDR3 length equals 13 residues. Trimming shortened V by 6 bases and J by 0 bases, and 8 bases separated the two germline ends. The CDR3 spells CASSYPANYGYTF. In DNA form, the CDR3 reads TGTGCCAGCAGCTACCCGGCTAACTATGGCTACACCTTC.

In its sample, this clonotype was seen a few times. The chain uses TRBV5-1 and TRBJ2-5; a weak D match, TRBD1 (6 bases). This CDR3 comprises 15 residues. Germline V lookup: CDR1 SGHRS, CDR2 YFSETQ. V shed 0 bases and J shed 2 bases, with 11 bases lying between them. The CDR3 sequence is CASSLGQGHQETQYF. The DNA of the CDR3 is TGCGCCAGCAGCTTGGGCCAGGGACATCAAGAGACCCAGTACTTC.

The chain employs TRBV12-3 or TRBV12-4 and TRBJ2-7, with TRBD2 identical over 8 bases. The CDR3 contains 16 residues. V shed 3 bases and J 2 bases; nucleotides not matched to a gene: 9. The CDR3 spells CASSFSAGGSTYEQYF. In DNA form, the CDR3 reads TGTGCCAGCAGTTTTTCGGCGGGGGGATCAACCTACGAGCAGTACTTC.

The chain joins TRBV5-1 to TRBJ2-5; D remains unclear. The CDR3 spans 16 residues. The V end lost 0 bases, the J end lost 4 bases, and 16 bases lay between the germline ends. Germline CDR1 reads SGHRS; CDR2 reads YFSETQ. CDR3: CASSLGVQQMGETQYF. CDR3 DNA: TGCGCCAGCAGCTTGGGAGTCCAACAGATGGGAGAGACCCAGTACTTC.

The J gene is TRBJ1-5, the V gene TRBV24-1, with TRBD1 identical over 7 bases. J was trimmed by 5 bases and V by 7 bases; bases with no gene match: 13. The CDR3 consists of 16 residues. Germline CDR1 is KGHDR and CDR2 is SFDVKD. CDR3 amino acids: CATSAGQGEGDQPQHF. In DNA, the CDR3 is TGTGCCACCAGCGCCGGGCAGGGGGAGGGGGATCAGCCCCAGCATTTT.

This clonotype was counted between two and nine times. The CDR3 here is CASSRPGLAGRGNEQFF. As DNA, the CDR3 is TGTGCCAGCAGTCGTCCGGGACTAGCGGGGCGAGGCAATGAGCAGTTCTTC. J is TRBJ2-1 and V is TRBV27; 13 bases are a match to TRBD2. Trimming at V came to 5 bases and at J to 6 bases, leaving 10 bases not matched to a gene. Looked up from germline, CDR1 is MNHEY and CDR2 is SMNVEV (reference sequence). This CDR3 comprises 17 residues.

DNA for the CDR3: TGTGCCAGCAGTTTCGCGGCAGACTCTGGAAACACCATATATTTT. Translated: CASSFAADSGNTIYF. The rearrangement links TRBV12-3 or TRBV12-4 to TRBJ1-3, with D unresolved. V was shortened by 3 bases and J by 0 bases, with 9 bases between the two germline ends. The CDR3 runs to 15 residues.

V is TRBV4-3 and J is TRBJ1-5; 7 bases fit TRBD1. J was trimmed by 3 bases and V by 4 bases; bases with no gene match: 6. Looked up from germline, CDR1 is LGHNA and CDR2 is YSLEER. The CDR3 has 15 amino acids. This CDR3 is CASSRNTGDNQPQHF. The CDR3 DNA sequence: TGCGCCAGCAGCCGGAACACAGGGGACAATCAGCCCCAGCATTTT.

V is TRBV5-4 and J is TRBJ2-7, with D perhaps TRBD1 or TRBD2 (5 bases each). V lost 2 bases to trimming and J lost 1 base, with 28 bases between them. There are 20 residues in the CDR3. From germline, CDR1 is SGHNT and CDR2 YYREEE (reference sequence). The CDR3 nucleotides read TGTGCCAGCAGCTTCAAGGGAAGGGTATTGGAAGAGGGGTTATCCTACGAGCAGTACTTC. It specifies CASSFKGRVLEEGLSYEQYF.

The chain employs TRBV20-1 and TRBJ1-1; no definite D call. Germline V CDR1 and CDR2: DFQATT, SNEGSKA (reference sequence). Trimming shortened V by 3 bases and J by 7 bases, and 12 bases separated the two germline ends. CDR3 length: 12 amino acids. The CDR3 here is CSASPTWVEAFF. In DNA form, the CDR3 reads TGCAGTGCTAGTCCCACGTGGGTTGAAGCTTTCTTT.

The chain employs TRBV29-1 and TRBJ1-1; D ambiguous. Deletions cut 0 bases from V and 1 base from J, with 15 bases between. Germline V gene sequence: CDR1 SQVTM, CDR2 ANQGSEA. The CDR3 has 16 amino acids. CDR3: CSVEDGFSGKNTEAFF. CDR3 nucleotides: TGCAGCGTTGAAGATGGCTTTTCGGGTAAGAACACTGAAGCTTTCTTT.

This clonotype was counted between two and nine times. The chain is built from TRBV15 and TRBJ1-2, with D possibly being TRBD1 (6 bases). V lost 2 bases and J lost 7, with 20 bases in between. Per germline, CDR1 LNHNV and CDR2 YYDKDF (reference sequence). CDR3 length equals 16 residues. CDR3 loop: CATSRFRPGDYGGYTF. In DNA, the CDR3 is TGTGCCACCAGCAGATTCCGACCAGGGGACTATGGTGGCTACACCTTC. The full variable domain, with the rest looked up from reference TRBV15 and TRBJ1-2, is DAMVIQNPRYQVTQFGKPVTLSCSQTLNHNVMYWYQQKSSQAPKLLFHYYDKDFNNEADTPDNFQSRRPNTSFCFLDIRSPGLGDTAMYLCATSRFRPGDYGGYTFGSGTRLTVV.

The chain joins TRBV9 to TRBJ1-6, with D unclear. Germline assignment: CDR1 SGDLS and CDR2 YYNGEE. The length of the CDR3 is 15 residues. The V end was cut by 0 bases, the J end by 8 bases, with 12 bases between. The CDR3 here is CASSVDFGTHSPLHF. The CDR3 nucleotides read TGTGCCAGCAGCGTAGATTTCGGCACTCATTCACCCCTCCACTTT.

This clonotype has a single count. The chain uses TRBV28 and TRBJ2-3; either TRBD1 or TRBD2 may fit D (6 bases each). Per germline, CDR1 MDHEN and CDR2 SYDVKM. Between the trimmed V and J ends, which lost 4 bases and 0 bases, there was a span of 11 bases. The length of the CDR3 is 15 residues. This chain's CDR3 is CASSSGAYSTDTQYF. Here the CDR3 DNA reads TGTGCCAGCAGTTCGGGGGCATATAGCACAGATACGCAGTATTTT.

The chain joins TRBV7-3 to TRBJ2-2; perhaps TRBD1 as D (6 bases). V was clipped by 1 base and J by 1 base, with 10 bases between them. Germline CDR1 is SGHTA and CDR2 is FQGTGA. The CDR3 consists of 16 residues. The CDR3 DNA follows: TGTGCCAGCAGCTTAATGCCGGACAGGAACACCGGGGAGCTGTTTTTT. Translation gives CASSLMPDRNTGELFF.

This clonotype occurred a few times. The chain uses TRBV13 and TRBJ2-6; 7 bases fit TRBD1. V trimming: 4 bases; J trimming: 2 bases; junction bases outside the gene matches: 14. This CDR3 spans 19 amino acids. Germline assignment: CDR1 PRHDT and CDR2 FYEKMQ (reference sequence). For the CDR3, the DNA is TGTGCCAGCAGCTCCGCCAGGACAGGCCCCTGGGCTGGGGCCAACGTCCTGACTTTC. Its translation is CASSSARTGPWAGANVLTF.

The gene calls are TRBV9 and TRBJ2-1; 11 bases fit TRBD2. This CDR3 region has 14 residues. The ends lost 3 bases at V and 8 bases at J; junction bases unmatched: 4. Germline V gene data show CDR1 as SGDLS and CDR2 as YYNGEE. The CDR3 nucleotides read TGTGCCAGCAGCGATAGCGGGGGGGCATATGAGCAGTTCTTC. Its translation: CASSDSGGAYEQFF.